Each of the 10 T cell receptor beta chains below was sequenced from the same sample in a study of blood T cell repertoires in COVID-19. Libraries were prepared by immunoSEQ multiplex PCR; TCRdb keeps only in-frame clonotypes and omits some of them. In the table there are around 700,000 clones, over 80% of which are singletons. The sample was peripheral blood. All receptors come from a woman younger than 30 with acute or convalescent COVID-19.

The rearrangement joins TRBV2 to TRBJ2-1; TRBD2 aligns across 13 bases. The length of the CDR3 is 15 residues. Germline CDR1 SNHLY, CDR2 FYNNEI. J lost 7 bases, V lost 6 bases, and 6 bases had no gene match. CDR3 nucleotides: TGTGCCAGCAGAGAACTAGCGGGAGGGGGGAATGAGCAGTTCTTC. Protein: CASRELAGGGNEQFF.

This chain connects TRBV7-2 to TRBJ1-3, with 9 bases aligning to TRBD1. The CDR3 loop spans 18 amino acids. Per the germline V gene, CDR1 is SGHTA and CDR2 is FQGNSA. Germline trimming cut 1 base from V and 4 bases from J; bases unmatched to any gene: 11. The CDR3 coding sequence is TGTGCCAGCAGCTTAGTCGGCAAGGGACAGGGTAACGGAAACACCATATATTTT. Its protein is CASSLVGKGQGNGNTIYF.

This clone was seen once. The chain combines TRBV3-1 (or the pseudogene TRBV3-2) with TRBJ1-2; D unclear. This CDR3 is 13 amino acids long. Germline-derived CDR1 and CDR2 are LGHDT and YNNKEL (reference sequence). V was shortened by 0 bases and J by 8 bases, with 10 bases between the two germline ends. This CDR3 reads CASSQDRYGGYTF. The CDR3 coding sequence is TGTGCCAGCAGCCAAGACAGGTATGGAGGCTACACCTTC.

This clone has only one observation. The chain links TRBV19 to TRBJ2-3; TRBD2 matches at 12 bases. Trimming took 10 bases from V and 7 from J; bases not matched to a gene: 9. Germline CDR1 LNHDA, CDR2 SQIVND (reference sequence). The CDR3 is made up of 14 amino acids. In nucleotides, the CDR3 is TGTGCCACTCGGACTAGCGGGGCTGGGAATACGCAGTATTTT. It codes for CATRTSGAGNTQYF.

V and J are TRBV5-5 and TRBJ2-2, with 7 nucleotides matching TRBD1. Germline-derived CDR1 and CDR2 are SGHKS and YYEKEE (reference sequence). CDR3 length: 15 residues. V was clipped by 6 bases and J by 3 bases; unmatched bases: 8. CDR3 nucleotide sequence: TGTGCCAGCAACTTCGACAGGGTGGACACCGGGGAGCTGTTTTTT. This translates into CASNFDRVDTGELFF.

CDR3 sequence reads: CASSVRSGGRTYEQYF. In DNA form, the CDR3 reads TGTGCCAGCAGCGTTCGGTCAGGGGGCAGGACCTACGAGCAGTACTTC. The chain is built from TRBV7-6 and TRBJ2-7; TRBD1 aligns across 8 bases. The J segment lost 2 bases and the V segment lost 5 bases, leaving 11 bases of the junction unmatched. Germline V CDR1 and CDR2: SGHVS, FNYEAQ. The CDR3 consists of 16 residues.

The chain has TRBV9 and TRBJ1-5; 7 nucleotides align to TRBD1. The J segment lost 3 bases and the V segment lost 8 bases, leaving 8 bases of the junction unmatched. This CDR3 spans 14 amino acids. Germline V gives CDR1 SGDLS, CDR2 YYNGEE. This CDR3 reads CARYRGCANQPQHF. CDR3 nucleotide sequence: TGTGCCAGGTACAGGGGATGCGCCAATCAGCCCCAGCATTTT.

V gene TRBV19 combines with J gene TRBJ1-2; a possible D gene is TRBD1 (6 bases). V was clipped by 4 bases and J by 4 bases, with 19 bases between them. Germline V CDR1 and CDR2: LNHDA, SQIVND (reference sequence). CDR3 length equals 16 residues. CDR3 in DNA: TGTGCCAGTAGTACTACCACAGGGTTTGGTCTCTATGGCTACACCTTC. This codes for CASSTTTGFGLYGYTF.

In nucleotides, the CDR3 is TGCGCCAGCAGCCAAGATGTCACAGGGTATGGCGGGGAGCTGTTTTTT. This translates into CASSQDVTGYGGELFF. The rearrangement uses TRBV4-3 and TRBJ2-2, with TRBD1 as a possible D gene (6 bases). The ends were cut back, 0 bases at V and 7 bases at J, with 15 bases in the middle. The CDR3 loop spans 16 amino acids. Germline V gives CDR1 LGHNA, CDR2 YSLEER.

V is TRBV11-2 and J is TRBJ1-6; D is uncertain. The CDR3 is 18 amino acids. Deletions cut 1 base from V and 6 bases from J, with 19 bases between. Germline loops: CDR1 SGHAT, CDR2 FQNNGV. CDR3 loop: CASSLVLGGPLVNSPLHF. DNA for the CDR3: TGTGCCAGCAGCTTAGTCCTGGGAGGGCCCCTAGTTAATTCACCCCTCCACTTT. The full variable domain, rest sourced from reference TRBV11-2 and TRBJ1-6, is EAGVAQSPRYKIIEKRQSVAFWCNPISGHATLYWYQQILGQGPKLLIQFQNNGVVDDSQLPKDRFSAERLKGVDSTLKIQPAKLEDSAVYLCASSLVLGGPLVNSPLHFGNGTRLTVT.